The next 3 T cell receptor beta chains were all read from a single sample in a study of vaccination effects on CD4 cells after COVID-19. This table comes from immunoSEQ multiplex PCR, and its TCRdb copy is limited to in-frame clones, with some not included. There are roughly 30,000 clones in the sample; 72% occur only once, and 28% lies in the top ten. Antigens for these TCRs are unknown. ViraFEST assay sequencing came after antigen-specific CD4+ T cells were expanded with viral peptide pools. It was after around 10 days of culture that CD4+ T cells were isolated. SARS-CoV-2 infected the person between March and December 2020, as confirmed by PCR. Material: CD4+ T cells from PBMCs cultured with a peptide pool, obtained before COVID-19 vaccination. Every receptor here comes from a human donor who had a prior SARS-CoV-2 infection.

The chain is built from TRBV5-1 and TRBJ2-1; 16 nucleotides line up with TRBD2. The V and J ends lost 4 bases and 7 bases, in that order; junction bases with no gene match: 5. CDR3 length equals 16 residues. CDR1 is SGHRS and CDR2 is YFSETQ in the germline V gene. The CDR3 DNA sequence: TGCGCCAGCAGCCTGGGACTAGCGGGAGGGTCAAATGAGCAGTTCTTC. Its protein product is CASSLGLAGGSNEQFF.

The genes are TRBV4-1 and TRBJ1-5; possible D gene TRBD1, 5 bases. The CDR3 runs to 19 residues. Germline V gene lookup returns CDR1 MGHRA and CDR2 YSYEKL. V was clipped by 2 bases and J by 1 base, with 21 bases between them. CDR3 coding DNA: TGCGCCAGCAGCCAAAGTACAGGCCCCAGAATAGGGAGCAATCAGCCCCAGCATTTT. Amino acid sequence: CASSQSTGPRIGSNQPQHF.

This CDR3 reads CASSLLSGTDTQYF. The DNA of the CDR3 is TGTGCCAGCAGCTTACTTAGCGGTACAGATACGCAGTATTTT. V and J are TRBV7-2 and TRBJ2-3, with D possibly TRBD2 on 6 matching bases. CDR3 length: 14 amino acids. Trimming pared 2 bases from V and 3 bases from J, leaving 9 bases between. The germline CDR1 and CDR2 sequences are SGHTA and FQGNSA. The full variable domain, with the rest looked up from reference TRBV7-2 and TRBJ2-3, is GAGVSQSPSNKVTEKGKDVELRCDPISGHTALYWYRQSLGQGLEFLIYFQGNSAPDKSGLPSDRFSAERTGGSVSTLTIQRTQQEDSAVYLCASSLLSGTDTQYFGPGTRLTVL.